Reported below is one T cell receptor beta chain. Its specificity is not known. The data stem from a study of post-analysis software for immune sequencing data. Study-level results: Patients showed TRBV5-6, TRBV5-1 and TRBV20-1 among roughly five TRBV segments more frequent than in controls. By F measure, samples from a shared preparation batch strongly co-clustered.

The CDR3 has 16 residues. The V gene end was trimmed by 6 bases and the J gene end by 4 bases; junction bases not matched to a gene: 12. Germline V gene sequence: CDR1 DFQATT, CDR2 SNEGSKA (reference sequence). Built from TCR beta cDNA, the libraries had unique molecular identifiers in them. Each CDR3 protein gets one entry after TCRdb re-called the PCR reads with MiXCR. In the table there are about 500,000 distinct CDR3 sequences, roughly 45% of which are singletons. The chain joins TRBV20-1 to TRBJ2-1; 10 bases match TRBD2. Sequencing input: blood. This TCR was recovered from a girl aged 10 to 17 with multiple sclerosis. The CDR3 region is CSAILGNSGGYNEQFF. The CDR3 region has the DNA TGCAGTGCCATACTAGGGAATAGCGGGGGGTACAATGAGCAGTTCTTC.